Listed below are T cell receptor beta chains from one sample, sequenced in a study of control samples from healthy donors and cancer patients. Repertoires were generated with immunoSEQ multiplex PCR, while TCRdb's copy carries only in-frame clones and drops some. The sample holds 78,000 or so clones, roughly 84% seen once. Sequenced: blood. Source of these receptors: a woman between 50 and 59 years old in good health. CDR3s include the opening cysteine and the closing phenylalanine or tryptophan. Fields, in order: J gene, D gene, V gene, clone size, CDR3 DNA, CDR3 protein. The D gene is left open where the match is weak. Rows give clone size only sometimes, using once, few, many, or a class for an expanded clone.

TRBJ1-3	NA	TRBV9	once	TGTGCCAGCAGCGCCGACCTAAACACCATATATTTT	CASSADLNTIYF
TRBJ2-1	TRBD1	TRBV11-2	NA	TGTGCCAGCAGACAACACTCCCGAGGACAGGGTAGGAATGAGCAGTTCTTC	CASRQHSRGQGRNEQFF
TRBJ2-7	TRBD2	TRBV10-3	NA	TGTGCCGCCGGGACTAGCGGAGGGGAGCAGTACTTC	CAAGTSGGEQYF
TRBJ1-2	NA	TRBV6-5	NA	TGTGCCAGCAGGAAGGGACCTAACTATGGCTACACCTTC	CASRKGPNYGYTF
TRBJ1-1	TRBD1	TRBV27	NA	TGTGCCAGCCTTCCGGCGGGACAGGAAGGGACTGAAGCTTTCTTT	CASLPAGQEGTEAFF
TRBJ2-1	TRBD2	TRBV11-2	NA	TGTGCCAGCAGCTTAGGCCGGGAGGGCCAGGAGCAGTTCTTC	CASSLGREGQEQFF
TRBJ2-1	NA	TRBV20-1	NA	TGCAGTCCTAGCCAGGGTAGAGAGCAGTTCTTC	CSPSQGREQFF
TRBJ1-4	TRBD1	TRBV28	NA	TGTGCCAGCAGTTTGGACAGGGGGAGAGAAAAACTGTTTTTT	CASSLDRGREKLFF
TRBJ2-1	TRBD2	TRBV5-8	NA	TGTGCCAGCAGCTCGGGACTAGCGGGGACGAATGAGCAGTTCTTC	CASSSGLAGTNEQFF
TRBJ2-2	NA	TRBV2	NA	TGTGCCAGCAGTGAGAGGGACCGAGGGGAGCTGTTTTTT	CASSERDRGELFF
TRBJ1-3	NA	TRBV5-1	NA	TGCGCCAGCAGCGGCGGGACTACCTCTGGAAACACCATATATTTT	CASSGGTTSGNTIYF
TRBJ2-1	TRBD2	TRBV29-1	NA	TGCAGCACGATGAGCGGGAACGCCTACAATGAGCAGTTCTTC	CSTMSGNAYNEQFF
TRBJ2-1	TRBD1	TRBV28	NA	TGTGCCAGCACCCCACCGGGACAGGACTACAATGAGCAGTTCTTC	CASTPPGQDYNEQFF
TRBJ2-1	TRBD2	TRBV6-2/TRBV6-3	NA	TGTGCCAGCAGTTACCGCCTAGCGGGAGATCGTGACAATGAGCAGTTCTTC	CASSYRLAGDRDNEQFF
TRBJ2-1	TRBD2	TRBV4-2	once	TGTGCCAGCAGCCAAGAGAGAGGCGGGAGGAGCTCCTACAATGAGCAGTTCTTC	CASSQERGGRSSYNEQFF
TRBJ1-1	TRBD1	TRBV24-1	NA	TGTGCCACCAGTGACTCCGGGACAGCTGACACTGAAGCTTTCTTT	CATSDSGTADTEAFF
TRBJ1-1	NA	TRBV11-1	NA	TGTGCCAGCAGCTTAGTCACACAGATGAACACTGAAGCTTTCTTT	CASSLVTQMNTEAFF
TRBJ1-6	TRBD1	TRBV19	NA	TGTGTCAGTAGTATGGGGACAGGCGGAGGCTCACCCCTCCACTTT	CVSSMGTGGGSPLHF
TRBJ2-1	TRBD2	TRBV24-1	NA	TGTGCCACCAGTGATGACGGGACTAGCGGGAGCTCCTACAATGAGCAGTTCTTC	CATSDDGTSGSSYNEQFF
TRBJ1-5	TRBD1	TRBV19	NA	TGTGCCAGTACCAGGGGGGCCAATCAGCCCCAGCATTTT	CASTRGANQPQHF
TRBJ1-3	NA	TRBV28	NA	TGTGCCAGCGGCAGAGGGGGGCGAGCGACTGGAAACACCATATATTTT	CASGRGGRATGNTIYF
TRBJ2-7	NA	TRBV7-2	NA	TGTGCCAGCAGCCAAAAATACGAGCAGTACTTC	CASSQKYEQYF
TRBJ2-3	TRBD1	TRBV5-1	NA	TGCGCCAGCAGCGGGACAGGGGGCACAGATACGCAGTATTTT	CASSGTGGTDTQYF
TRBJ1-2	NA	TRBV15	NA	TGTGCCACCAGCAGAGATGCGCTCCTGACGAACTATGGCTACACCTTC	CATSRDALLTNYGYTF
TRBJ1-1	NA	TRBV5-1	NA	TGCGCCAGCAGCTTGGGCGGGGGGTGGACTGAAGCTTTCTTT	CASSLGGGWTEAFF